These 15 T cell receptor beta chains share one sample of origin, sequenced in a study of blood T cell repertoires in COVID-19. Only in-frame clones appear in the TCRdb table, and some are missing; sequencing was by immunoSEQ multiplex PCR. The sample includes around 39,000 clones, approximately 89% of them seen just once. Sequencing input: peripheral blood. These receptors all come from a human donor in a cohort sampled during active COVID-19.

The chain carries TRBV9 and TRBJ2-3, with 13 bases lining up with TRBD2. With V trimmed by 4 bases and J by 10 bases, 6 bases remained unmatched. Germline CDR1 reads SGDLS; CDR2 reads YYNGEE. This CDR3 has 14 residues. The CDR3 spells CASSTSGGAPAQYF. CDR3 in DNA: TGTGCCAGCAGCACTAGCGGGGGGGCACCAGCGCAGTATTTT. Filled out from reference TRBV9 and TRBJ2-3, the complete variable domain reads DSGVTQTPKHLITATGQRVTLRCSPRSGDLSVYWYQQSLDQGLQFLIQYYNGEERAKGNILERFSAQQFPDLHSELNLSSLELGDSALYFCASSTSGGAPAQYFGPGTRLTVL.

J is TRBJ1-1 and V is TRBV9; 10 nucleotides match TRBD1. The junction had 3 bases not matched to a gene; V was cut back by 3 bases and J by 1 base. The CDR3 spans 15 residues. Germline V gene data show CDR1 as SGDLS and CDR2 as YYNGEE. CDR3 coding DNA: TGTGCCAGCAGCGCCTGGACAGGGGGGAACACTGAAGCTTTCTTT. Residues: CASSAWTGGNTEAFF.

The chain links TRBV9 to TRBJ1-5; perhaps TRBD1 as D (6 bases). The CDR3 runs 15 residues. Germline values: CDR1 SGDLS, CDR2 YYNGEE. Between the trimmed V and J ends, which lost 3 bases and 0 bases, there was a span of 10 bases. The DNA for the CDR3 is TGTGCCAGCAGCGCTACAGGGAATAGCAATCAGCCCCAGCATTTT. Translated: CASSATGNSNQPQHF.

The gene calls are TRBV6-5 and TRBJ2-7, with D tentatively TRBD2 (5 bases). V lost 8 bases, J lost 3 bases, and 14 bases lay in between. The CDR3 sequence is 13 residues long. CDR1 and CDR2 from the germline V gene are MNHEY and SVGAGI. This CDR3 is CASRRTQHYEQYF. CDR3 nucleotides: TGTGCCAGCCGCCGGACTCAACACTACGAGCAGTACTTC.

V and J are TRBV6-2 or TRBV6-3 and TRBJ2-3, with TRBD2 matching over 11 bases. CDR1 and CDR2 (germline): MNHEY, SVGEGT. This CDR3 region has 18 residues. V lost 6 bases to trimming and J lost 2 bases; unmatched junction nucleotides: 13. The DNA for the CDR3 is TGTGCCAGCAGCCATACCCGACTAGCGGGGTACCCCACAGATACGCAGTATTTT. It codes for CASSHTRLAGYPTDTQYF.

This clone was observed a single time. The chain carries TRBV9 and TRBJ2-3; D is perhaps TRBD2 (6 bases). The CDR3 has 15 amino acids. Germline CDR1 is SGDLS and CDR2 is YYNGEE. The V and J ends lost 0 bases and 0 bases respectively, with 8 bases between them. The CDR3 loop reads CASSVGLDSTDTQYF. DNA of the CDR3: TGTGCCAGCAGCGTAGGACTAGATAGCACAGATACGCAGTATTTT. Complete variable domain (other parts from reference TRBV9 and TRBJ2-3): DSGVTQTPKHLITATGQRVTLRCSPRSGDLSVYWYQQSLDQGLQFLIQYYNGEERAKGNILERFSAQQFPDLHSELNLSSLELGDSALYFCASSVGLDSTDTQYFGPGTRLTVL.

The chain uses TRBV19 and TRBJ1-5; TRBD1 matches 7 bases. The CDR3 runs 14 residues. Germline-derived CDR1 and CDR2 are LNHDA and SQIVND (reference sequence). J gave up 3 bases and V 4 bases, and 3 bases lay outside the gene matches. The chain's CDR3 is CASSTGTANQPQHF. The CDR3 DNA reads as TGTGCCAGTAGTACCGGGACAGCCAATCAGCCCCAGCATTTT.

This chain uses TRBV5-8 with TRBJ2-2; weak D call: TRBD1 (5 bases). Germline V gene lookup returns CDR1 SGHTS and CDR2 YDEGEE. This CDR3 is 16 amino acids long. The V gene lost 0 bases and the J gene lost 5 bases, with 14 bases spanning the gap. For the CDR3, the DNA is TGTGCCAGCAGCTTGGGAGACAGAAAGGAGACCGGGGAGCTGTTTTTT. It yields the protein CASSLGDRKETGELFF.

The chain is built from TRBV10-2 and TRBJ2-5; D is ambiguous. The CDR3 has 12 residues. The V end was cut by 7 bases, the J end by 2 bases, with 8 bases between. Germline V gives CDR1 WSHSY, CDR2 SAAADI. The CDR3 nucleotides read TGCGCCAGCACAGTAAATCAAGAGACCCAGTACTTC. It specifies CASTVNQETQYF.

CDR3 DNA: TGTGCCACCAGTGATCCCGGGTGCGAGTACTTC. Translating it yields CATSDPGCEYF. V usage is TRBV24-1 and J usage is TRBJ2-7; no clear D. In germline, CDR1 is KGHDR, CDR2 SFDVKD. Trimming pared 3 bases from V and 11 bases from J, leaving 10 bases between. The CDR3 is made up of 11 amino acids.

The rearrangement joins TRBV28 to TRBJ2-3, with D possibly being TRBD1 (5 bases). The V end lost 3 bases, the J end lost 3 bases, and 13 bases lay between the germline ends. This CDR3 is 15 amino acids long. Germline CDR1 and CDR2: MDHEN and SYDVKM. DNA of the CDR3: TGTGCCAGCAGTTTTGTAAGGGGCGCAACAGATACGCAGTATTTT. It specifies CASSFVRGATDTQYF.

The genes are TRBV5-5 and TRBJ2-7, with 12 bases matching TRBD2. Looked up from germline, CDR1 is SGHKS and CDR2 is YYEKEE (reference sequence). V lost 3 bases to trimming and J lost 5 bases; unmatched junction nucleotides: 6. The CDR3 is 15 residues long. The CDR3 is CASSSWRTSGDEQYF. The CDR3 bases are TGTGCCAGCAGCTCCTGGCGGACTAGCGGGGACGAGCAGTACTTC.

This sequence joins TRBV30 and TRBJ1-3; D is unclear. The CDR3 sequence is 12 residues long. V was clipped by 3 bases and J by 7 bases, with 10 bases between them. Germline loops: CDR1 GTSNPN, CDR2 SVGIG (reference sequence). The CDR3 here is CAWRTTPNTIYF. The CDR3 region has the DNA TGTGCCTGGAGAACAACCCCGAACACCATATATTTT.

This clone was seen more than once but under ten times. The chain recombines TRBV5-5 with TRBJ2-7; no clear D. Trimming cost V 4 bases and J 2 bases, with 4 bases left between them. The length of the CDR3 is 11 residues. Germline V gives CDR1 SGHKS, CDR2 YYEKEE (reference sequence). CDR3 coding DNA: TGTGCCAGCAGCATAGCCTACGAGCAGTACTTC. Encoded protein: CASSIAYEQYF. Looking up the rest from reference TRBV5-5 and TRBJ2-7 gives the full variable domain: DAGVTQSPTHLIKTRGQQVTLRCSPISGHKSVSWYQQVLGQGPQFIFQYYEKEERGRGNFPDRFSARQFPNYSSELNVNALLLGDSALYLCASSIAYEQYFGPGTRLTVT.

This chain joins TRBV21-1 and TRBJ2-7; the DNA was not used to check the table's D call, TRBD2. TRBV21-1 is noted as a pseudogene. CDR3 length equals 17 residues. The CDR3 sequence is CASSKVGTSGRAYEQYF. DNA of the CDR3: TGTGCCAGCAGCAAAGTGGGGACTAGCGGGAGGGCTTACGAGCAGTACTTC.